This is a list of T cell receptor beta chains from one sample in a study of identical twins. TCRdb independently ran MiXCR on the 5' RACE reads; one entry per CDR3 protein. The table includes about 690,000 distinct CDR3 sequences, 5.5% to 6.5% detected once. The sequenced sample consisted of naive T cells sorted from blood. These receptors all stem from a man between 18 and 29 years old in good health. Each CDR3 is given with its conserved first and last residue. D genes are given only for firm matches. Rows may omit the clone size; those that give it use once, few, many or a size class.

V gene	D gene	CDR3 length	clone size	J gene	CDR3 DNA	CDR3 protein
TRBV20-1	TRBD2	21	NA	TRBJ2-1	TGCAGTGCCCACTCTAGCGGGAGTACGTGGGGCGGGGTGTCTTCAGTCAATGAGCAGTTCTTC	CSAHSSGSTWGGVSSVNEQFF
TRBV2	NA	13	few	TRBJ2-4	TGTGCCAGCACGAGCGTTGGGGGGAACATTCAGTACTTC	CASTSVGGNIQYF
TRBV6-2/TRBV6-3	NA	15	many	TRBJ2-2	TGTGCCAGCAGTTTCTGGACAGACCTCACCGGGGAGCTGTTTTTT	CASSFWTDLTGELFF
TRBV9	NA	15	few	TRBJ2-5	TGTGCCAGCAGCGTGGCAGGGTGGGAGAAAGAGACCCAGTACTTC	CASSVAGWEKETQYF
TRBV2	NA	14	NA	TRBJ2-1	TGTGCCAGCATGCCCTCCAGCAACCACAATGAGCAGTTCTTC	CASMPSSNHNEQFF
TRBV28	NA	15	many	TRBJ1-1	TGTGCCAGCCCCCCCGGCCAGGGCGTAGGGACTGAAGCTTTCTTT	CASPPGQGVGTEAFF
TRBV27	NA	16	many	TRBJ1-6	TGTGCCAGCAGTTTAGCAGGGAAAGGGAGTGGCTCACCCCTCCACTTT	CASSLAGKGSGSPLHF
TRBV29-1	TRBD2	14	many	TRBJ2-1	TGCAGCACCAGGCTAGCGGGAGGTGACAATGAGCAGTTCTTC	CSTRLAGGDNEQFF
TRBV12-3/TRBV12-4	NA	15	few	TRBJ2-3	TGTGCCAGCAGTTTAGTTGAGACTTTACCAGATACGCAGTATTTT	CASSLVETLPDTQYF
TRBV19	NA	14	NA	TRBJ2-1	TGTGCCAGTAATAAAGCGGTAACCTACAATGAGCAGTTCTTC	CASNKAVTYNEQFF
TRBV2	TRBD2	14	NA	TRBJ2-1	TGTGCCAGCAGTGGGGTAGCGGGGACTAATGAGCAGTTCTTC	CASSGVAGTNEQFF
TRBV6-1	TRBD2	15	few	TRBJ2-7	TGTGCCAGCAGCCTCGTGCGGGACTATTCCTACGAGCAGTACTTC	CASSLVRDYSYEQYF
TRBV7-8	TRBD2	16	NA	TRBJ2-7	TGTGCCAGCAGCTCGTGGGAGGCGGAGCGGGACTACGAGCAGTACTTC	CASSSWEAERDYEQYF
TRBV20-1	NA	12	many	TRBJ1-1	TGCAGTGCTAGGAATAGTAACACTGAAGCTTTCTTT	CSARNSNTEAFF
TRBV20-1	TRBD2	16	many	TRBJ2-2	TGCGGGGCAGTAGTAGCGGGAGGAGGGAACACCGGGGAGCTGTTTTTT	CGAVVAGGGNTGELFF
TRBV27	TRBD2	15	NA	TRBJ2-7	TGTGCCAGCAGTATCCCGGTCGGGGGGTCCTACGAGCAGTACTTC	CASSIPVGGSYEQYF
TRBV25-1	TRBD2	16	many	TRBJ2-1	TGTGCCAGCAGTGACCCTCTAGCGGGAGGAATAAGTGAGCAGTTCTTC	CASSDPLAGGISEQFF
TRBV7-6	NA	14	many	TRBJ2-2	TGTGCCAGCAGCCTAAGACTAGGCACCGGGGAGCTGTTTTTT	CASSLRLGTGELFF
TRBV12-3/TRBV12-4	TRBD1	16	NA	TRBJ2-3	TGTGCCAGCAGGGCGGGACAGGGGGCCGGCACAGATACGCAGTATTTT	CASRAGQGAGTDTQYF
TRBV20-1	TRBD2	16	many	TRBJ2-1	TGCAGTGCTTGGGGGGGTTGGCTAGCGGGAGAGAGTGAGCAGTTCTTC	CSAWGGWLAGESEQFF
TRBV27	NA	15	many	TRBJ2-3	TGTGCCAGCAGTTCCTCTAGCGTCGACACAGATACGCAGTATTTT	CASSSSSVDTDTQYF
TRBV5-1	NA	14	many	TRBJ2-3	TGCGCCAGCAGCACGGACAAACTCACAGATACGCAGTATTTT	CASSTDKLTDTQYF
TRBV12-3/TRBV12-4	TRBD2	15	few	TRBJ2-7	TGTGCCAGCAGTTTAGCCGGACTAGCGGGAGGCGAGCAGTACTTC	CASSLAGLAGGEQYF
TRBV18	NA	15	many	TRBJ1-1	TGTGCCAGCTCCCCGGGGCGGGTGATGAACACTGAAGCTTTCTTT	CASSPGRVMNTEAFF
TRBV7-8	NA	18	many	TRBJ1-4	TGTGCCAGCAGCCAAGCGAGGGGAAAGATTGCAACTAATGAAAAACTGTTTTTT	CASSQARGKIATNEKLFF
TRBV4-1	NA	14	many	TRBJ2-2	TGCGCCAGCAGCCAAGTGGGGGGCTCCGGGGAGCTGTTTTTT	CASSQVGGSGELFF
TRBV7-9	NA	14	many	TRBJ1-1	TGTGCCAGCAGCTTATGGGTGGGGAACACTGAAGCTTTCTTT	CASSLWVGNTEAFF
TRBV20-1	NA	15	many	TRBJ2-1	TGCAGTGCTAGGGCACGGGAGAGCACCTACAATGAGCAGTTCTTC	CSARARESTYNEQFF